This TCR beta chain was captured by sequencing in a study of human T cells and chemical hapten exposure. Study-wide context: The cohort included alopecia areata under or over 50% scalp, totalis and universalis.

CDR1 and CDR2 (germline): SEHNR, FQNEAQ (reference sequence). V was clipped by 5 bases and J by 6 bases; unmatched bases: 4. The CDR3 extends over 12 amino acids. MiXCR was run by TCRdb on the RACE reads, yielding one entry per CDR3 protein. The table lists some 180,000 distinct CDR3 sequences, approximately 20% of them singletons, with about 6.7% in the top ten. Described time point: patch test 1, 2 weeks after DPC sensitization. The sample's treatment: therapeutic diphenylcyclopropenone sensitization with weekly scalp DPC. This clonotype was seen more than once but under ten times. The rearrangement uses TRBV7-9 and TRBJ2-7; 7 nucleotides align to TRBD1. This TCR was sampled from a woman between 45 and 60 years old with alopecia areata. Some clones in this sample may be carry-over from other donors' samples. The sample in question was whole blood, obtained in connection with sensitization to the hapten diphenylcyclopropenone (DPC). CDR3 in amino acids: CASSRQGSEQYF. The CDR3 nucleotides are TGTGCCAGCAGCAGACAGGGAAGCGAGCAGTACTTC.